This T cell receptor beta chain stems from a study of blood T cell repertoires in COVID-19. The protocol was immunoSEQ multiplex PCR, while the TCRdb copy is restricted to in-frame clones and leaves out a portion. The sample shows about 240,000 clones, approximately 83% of them seen only once. The CDR3 extends over 14 amino acids. Trimming took 6 bases from V and 5 from J, leaving 14 bases between them. CDR1 and CDR2 (germline): KGHSH, LQKENI. Clinical history as reported by participants underpinned cohort assignment. The V gene is TRBV18, the J gene TRBJ2-1, with D hard to call. The receptor was derived from a woman aged 40 to 49 with acute COVID-19. The sequenced sample consisted of PBMCs or T cells enriched from blood (not recorded which). The CDR3, as DNA: TGTGCCAGCTCTCTCCGGGTTAAGGACAATGAGCAGTTCTTC. Its protein is CASSLRVKDNEQFF.